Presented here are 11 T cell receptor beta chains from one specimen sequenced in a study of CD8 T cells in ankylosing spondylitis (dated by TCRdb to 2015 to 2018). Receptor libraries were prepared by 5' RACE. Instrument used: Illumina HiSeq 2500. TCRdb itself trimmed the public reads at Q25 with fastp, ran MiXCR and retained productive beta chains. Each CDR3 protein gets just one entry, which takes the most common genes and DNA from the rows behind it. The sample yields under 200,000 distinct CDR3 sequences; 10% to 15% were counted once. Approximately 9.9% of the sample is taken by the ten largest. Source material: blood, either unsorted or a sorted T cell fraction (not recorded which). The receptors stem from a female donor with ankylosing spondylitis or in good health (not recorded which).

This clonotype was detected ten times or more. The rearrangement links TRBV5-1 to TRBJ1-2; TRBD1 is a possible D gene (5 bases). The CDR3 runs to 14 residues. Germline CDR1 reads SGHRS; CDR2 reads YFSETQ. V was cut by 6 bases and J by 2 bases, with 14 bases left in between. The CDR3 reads CASTLGTVNYGYTF. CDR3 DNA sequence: TGCGCCAGCACTCTCGGGACGGTGAACTATGGCTACACCTTC.

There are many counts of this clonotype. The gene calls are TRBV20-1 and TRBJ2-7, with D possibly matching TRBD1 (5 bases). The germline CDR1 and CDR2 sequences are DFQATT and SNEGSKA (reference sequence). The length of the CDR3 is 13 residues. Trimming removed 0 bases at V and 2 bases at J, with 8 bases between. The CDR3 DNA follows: TGCAGTGCTAGAGATGGGGCGGCCTACGAGCAGTACTTC. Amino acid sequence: CSARDGAAYEQYF.

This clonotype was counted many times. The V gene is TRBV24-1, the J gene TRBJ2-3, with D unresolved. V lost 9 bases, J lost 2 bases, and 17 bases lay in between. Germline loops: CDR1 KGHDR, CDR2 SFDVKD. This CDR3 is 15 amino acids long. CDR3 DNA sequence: TGTGCCACCCCCTTGTCGGTCAGACCCACAGATACGCAGTATTTT. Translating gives CATPLSVRPTDTQYF.

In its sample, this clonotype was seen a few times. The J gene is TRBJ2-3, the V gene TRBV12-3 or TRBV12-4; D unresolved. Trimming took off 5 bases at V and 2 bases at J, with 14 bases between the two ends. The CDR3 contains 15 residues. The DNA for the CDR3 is TGTGCCAGCAGTGCCCAGGCCCCCCCCACAGATACGCAGTATTTT. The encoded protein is CASSAQAPPTDTQYF.

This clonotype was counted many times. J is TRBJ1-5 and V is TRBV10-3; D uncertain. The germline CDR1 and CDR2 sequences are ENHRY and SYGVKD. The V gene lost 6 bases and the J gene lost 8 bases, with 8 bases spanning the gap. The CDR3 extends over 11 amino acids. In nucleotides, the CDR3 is TGTGCCATCAGCCCCTCTAAGCCCCAGCATTTT. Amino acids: CAISPSKPQHF.

This CDR3 is CASSQQGGGYNEQFF. The CDR3 DNA is TGTGCCAGCAGTCAGCAGGGGGGCGGCTACAATGAGCAGTTCTTC. This chain connects TRBV6-2 or TRBV6-3 to TRBJ2-1; D is possibly TRBD1 (7 bases). The CDR3 is made up of 15 amino acids. Trimming took 5 bases from V and 3 from J, leaving 14 bases between them. Germline V gives CDR1 MNHEY, CDR2 SVGEGT.

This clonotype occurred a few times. CDR3 protein: CASSILAGGSEQYF. CDR3 nucleotide sequence: TGTGCCAGCAGCATTTTAGCGGGAGGCTCCGAGCAGTACTTC. This chain uses TRBV7-2 with TRBJ2-7; 10 bases fit TRBD2. V shed 5 bases and J 6 bases; nucleotides not matched to a gene: 7. Germline values: CDR1 SGHTA, CDR2 FQGNSA. The CDR3 has 14 amino acids.

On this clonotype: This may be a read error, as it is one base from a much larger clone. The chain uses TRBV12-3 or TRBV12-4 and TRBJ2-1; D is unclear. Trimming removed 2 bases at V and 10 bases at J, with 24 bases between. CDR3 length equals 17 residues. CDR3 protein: CASSLSHQNPSPWEQFF. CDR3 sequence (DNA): TGTGCCAGCAGTTTATCCCATCAAAACCCGAGCCCCTGGGAGCAGTTCTTC.

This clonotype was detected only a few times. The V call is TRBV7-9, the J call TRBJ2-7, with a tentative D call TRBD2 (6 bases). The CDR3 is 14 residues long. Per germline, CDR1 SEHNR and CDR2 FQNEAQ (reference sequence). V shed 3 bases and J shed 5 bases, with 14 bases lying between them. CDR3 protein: CASSFPGESDEQYF. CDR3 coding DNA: TGTGCCAGCAGCTTCCCGGGAGAGTCTGACGAGCAGTACTTC.

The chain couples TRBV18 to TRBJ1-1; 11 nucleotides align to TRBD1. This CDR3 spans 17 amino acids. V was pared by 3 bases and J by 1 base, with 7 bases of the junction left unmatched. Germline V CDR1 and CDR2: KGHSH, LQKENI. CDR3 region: CASSPTGQGARNTEAFF. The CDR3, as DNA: TGTGCCAGCTCACCGACCGGACAGGGGGCGAGGAACACTGAAGCTTTCTTT.

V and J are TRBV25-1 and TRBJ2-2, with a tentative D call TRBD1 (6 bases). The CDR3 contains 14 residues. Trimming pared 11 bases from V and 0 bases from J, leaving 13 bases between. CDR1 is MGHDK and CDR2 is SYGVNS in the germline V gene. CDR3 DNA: TGTGCCGGCACCAGGGGAACGAACACCGGGGAGCTGTTTTTT. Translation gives CAGTRGTNTGELFF.